A single sample gave rise to the 5 T cell receptor beta chains below, sequenced in a study of shared clonotypes between healthy human individuals. The data were produced by immunoSEQ multiplex PCR, yet TCRdb's version contains in-frame clones alone and is incomplete. The sample shows under 1,100,000 clones, about 77% of them seen only once. Sequencing was done on a sample of memory CD4+ T cells sorted from blood. Subset here: CD45RA-negative fraction. The receptors originated from a man in his late teens or twenties in good health.

The chain recombines TRBV7-6 with TRBJ2-2; TRBD1 matches 10 bases. CDR1 is SGHVS and CDR2 is FNYEAQ in the germline V gene. This CDR3 contains 15 residues. V gave up 6 bases and J gave up 7 bases; unmatched junction bases: 8. In DNA form, the CDR3 reads TGTGCCAGCAGTTCCGGACAGGGGGGTAACGGGGAGCTGTTTTTT. Its protein product is CASSSGQGGNGELFF.

The rearrangement links TRBV5-1 to TRBJ2-3, with D possibly matching TRBD2 (6 bases). V was pared by 5 bases and J by 1 base, with 14 bases between. The CDR3 contains 15 residues. CDR1 and CDR2 from the germline V gene are SGHRS and YFSETQ. CDR3 region: CASRRDPRGTDTQYF. The CDR3 DNA reads TGCGCCAGCAGGCGGGATCCCCGGGGCACAGATACGCAGTATTTT.

The chain carries TRBV6-1 and TRBJ1-2, with D possibly being TRBD1 (5 bases). Germline V gives CDR1 MNHNS, CDR2 SASEGT. V lost 5 bases and J 8 bases, leaving 12 bases between the germline ends. There are 12 residues in the CDR3. The CDR3 loop is CASSPLRGGYTF. For the CDR3, the DNA is TGTGCCAGCAGTCCCCTGAGGGGAGGCTACACCTTC.

CDR3: CASSQDPPTGVGNTIYF. As DNA, the CDR3 is TGTGCCAGCAGCCAAGATCCCCCGACAGGGGTTGGAAACACCATATATTTT. The chain employs TRBV4-2 and TRBJ1-3; 8 bases map to TRBD1. Trimming removed 0 bases from V and 3 bases from J; junction bases left unmatched: 7. Germline lookup yields CDR1 LGHNA and CDR2 YNFKEQ. This CDR3 spans 17 amino acids.

The gene calls are TRBV7-6 and TRBJ1-2; 11 bases are a match to TRBD1. The V and J ends lost 5 bases and 6 bases, in that order; junction bases with no gene match: 8. The germline V gene has CDR1 SGHVS and CDR2 FNYEAQ. There are 15 residues in the CDR3. The CDR3 DNA reads as TGTGCCAGCAGCCAGGGGGGACAGGGGGTTGATGGCTACACCTTC. It codes for CASSQGGQGVDGYTF.